The clone carrying this TCR beta chain was recorded many times. What it binds is unknown. The authors ran a second PCR of roughly 6 to 12 cycles using a sample-barcoded 5' primer and a J-beta primer mix. MiXCR, run by TCRdb on the 5' RACE reads, gives a single entry per CDR3 protein. The table includes around 710,000 distinct CDR3 sequences, around 40% detected once. The sample originates from a study of blood T cells in healthy people across ages. Study summary: About one barcoded beta molecule per two T cells was captured by template switching.

CDR3 size: 17 residues. Overall study findings and caveats: Age showed a roughly linear inverse relationship with TCR beta diversity per million T cells. There were more naive CD4+ cells and higher diversity in long-lived donors than in aged donors.

With each sample, at least 5 micrograms of total RNA were extracted. V is TRBV21-1 and J is TRBJ2-5; whether TRBD1, the table's D call, matches the DNA was not checked. TRBV21-1 is described as a pseudogene. This receptor was obtained from a woman aged 55-70 years in good health. The sequenced material came from blood. Here the CDR3 reads CASSKDPGPDLQETQYF. CDR3 nucleotides: TGTGCCAGCAGCAAAGATCCGGGACCGGATCTGCAAGAGACCCAGTACTTC.